A single sample gave rise to the 26 T cell receptor beta chains below, sequenced in a study of type 1 regulatory T cells (dated by TCRdb to about 2021). Sequencing was performed on an Illumina MiSeq. TCRdb's own reprocessing of the public reads used fastp at Q25 and MiXCR and kept productive beta chains. Every CDR3 protein is listed once, alongside the most common genes and DNA of its rows. This sample lists fewer than 25,000 distinct CDR3 sequences; roughly 72% were detected once. The top ten clones comprise around 14% of the sample. Their antigen targets remain unknown. Specimen: cultured T cells, either the whole culture or a sorted T cell fraction (not recorded which). The meaning of the sample's cell subset or site label: Tr1-enriched cell product generated in vitro against host alloantigens. The receptors stem from a human donor in good health.

The genes are TRBV5-1 and TRBJ2-5; 8 bases align to TRBD1. The V and J ends lost 6 bases and 0 bases, in that order; junction bases with no gene match: 7. The CDR3 spans 15 residues. Germline values: CDR1 SGHRS, CDR2 YFSETQ. CDR3 sequence reads: CASTGGQAYQETQYF. The CDR3 bases are TGCGCCAGCACCGGGGGACAGGCGTACCAAGAGACCCAGTACTTC.

The CDR3: CAIRQAGETQYF. CDR3 bases: TGTGCCATCAGACAGGCGGGGGAGACCCAGTACTTC. The chain is built from TRBV10-3 and TRBJ2-5; tentatively, D is TRBD2 (6 bases). There are 12 residues in the CDR3. V shed 6 bases and J shed 5 bases, with 10 bases lying between them. CDR1 ENHRY and CDR2 SYGVKD come from the germline V gene.

This clonotype has just a few counts. The chain carries TRBV4-2 and TRBJ2-1, with 11 positions matching TRBD1. The V gene's germline CDR1 is LGHNA and CDR2 YNFKEQ. The CDR3 sequence is 15 residues long. V was pared by 6 bases and J by 4 bases, with 5 bases of the junction left unmatched. The CDR3 nucleotides read TGTGCCAGCAGTTCCGGGACAGGGGGTTACAATGAGCAGTTCTTC. Translating it yields CASSSGTGGYNEQFF.

As DNA, the CDR3 is TGCAGCGTCCTAGAGTTTTTATCGATGAACACTGAAGCTTTCTTT. It translates to CSVLEFLSMNTEAFF. V is TRBV29-1 and J is TRBJ1-1; no clear D gene. This CDR3 is built from 15 residues. Germline-derived CDR1 and CDR2 are SQVTM and ANQGSEA. V was shortened by 6 bases and J by 0 bases, with 17 bases between the two germline ends.

The chain links TRBV6-1 to TRBJ2-2; D call uncertain. Trimming pared 5 bases from V and 0 bases from J, leaving 7 bases between. This CDR3 has 14 residues. CDR1 is MNHNS and CDR2 is SASEGT in the germline V gene. The CDR3 DNA reads TGTGCCAGCAGTCTGCTCGCGAACACCGGGGAGCTGTTTTTT. Its translation is CASSLLANTGELFF.

The rearrangement joins TRBV10-3 to TRBJ1-2, with D uncertain. Between the trimmed V and J ends, which lost 0 bases and 1 base, there was a span of 9 bases. The V gene's germline CDR1 is ENHRY and CDR2 SYGVKD. The CDR3 spans 15 residues. CDR3 nucleotides: TGTGCCATCAGTGAGTCCCCCATCGGTAACTATGGCTACACCTTC. This sequence encodes CAISESPIGNYGYTF.

The CDR3 here is CASSVKWGYEQYF. The CDR3 DNA reads TGTGCCAGCAGTGTAAAGTGGGGGTACGAGCAGTACTTC. This rearrangement joins TRBV12-3 or TRBV12-4 to TRBJ2-7, with D tentatively TRBD1 or TRBD2 (5 bases each). This CDR3 region has 13 residues. V was trimmed by 5 bases and J by 4 bases, leaving 12 bases between them.

This chain joins TRBV3-2 and TRBJ2-2. TRBV3-2 is noted as a pseudogene. The CDR3 spans 13 residues. In DNA form, the CDR3 reads TGTGCCAGCAGCCAGGGGAACACCGGGGAGCTGTTTTTT. This codes for CASSQGNTGELFF.

In its sample, this clonotype was seen a few times. The chain uses TRBV9 and TRBJ2-7; D is unresolved. The V and J ends lost 0 bases and 6 bases respectively, with 16 bases between them. The length of the CDR3 is 15 residues. Germline V CDR1 and CDR2: SGDLS, YYNGEE. The CDR3 nucleotides are TGTGCCAGCAGCGTAGACCCGTTAGTACCCGTCGAGCAGTACTTC. Protein sequence: CASSVDPLVPVEQYF.

This rearrangement joins TRBV12-3 or TRBV12-4 to TRBJ2-7; D tentatively fits TRBD1 or TRBD2 (6 bases each). The CDR3 is made up of 16 amino acids. The ends were cut back, 2 bases at V and 0 bases at J, with 14 bases in the middle. CDR3 sequence (DNA): TGTGCCAGCAGTTTAAGGGTTCGGGGGCCCTCCTACGAGCAGTACTTC. Translation gives CASSLRVRGPSYEQYF.

V gene TRBV12-3 or TRBV12-4 combines with J gene TRBJ2-5; TRBD1 matches at 8 bases. The CDR3 is 14 amino acids. Trimming removed 6 bases from V and 2 bases from J; junction bases left unmatched: 5. CDR3 loop: CASSFGTGQETQYF. The CDR3 nucleotides read TGTGCCAGCAGCTTCGGGACAGGACAAGAGACCCAGTACTTC.

This clonotype was picked up a small number of times. In DNA, the CDR3 is TGTGCCAGCTCACCTCCCCATGAGACCCAGTACTTC. This encodes CASSPPHETQYF. This chain uses TRBV18 with TRBJ2-5; D ambiguous. The V gene's germline CDR1 is KGHSH and CDR2 LQKENI. The V end was cut by 3 bases, the J end by 5 bases, with 7 bases between. This CDR3 is built from 12 residues.

The chain recombines TRBV7-9 with TRBJ1-2; 7 bases align to TRBD1. In germline, CDR1 is SEHNR, CDR2 FQNEAQ (reference sequence). The CDR3 runs to 14 residues. Losses at the gene ends were 3 bases for V and 6 bases for J; bases not matched to a gene: 7. The CDR3 DNA follows: TGTGCCAGCAGCTTTAGACAGGGACTGGATGGCTACACCTTC. Its translation: CASSFRQGLDGYTF. The whole variable domain, filled in from reference TRBV7-9 and TRBJ1-2, reads DTGVSQNPRHKITKRGQNVTFRCDPISEHNRLYWYRQTLGQGPEFLTYFQNEAQLEKSRLLSDRFSAERPKGSFSTLEIQRTEQGDSAMYLCASSFRQGLDGYTFGSGTRLTVV.

V gene TRBV5-1 combines with J gene TRBJ1-2; 7 bases fit TRBD1. The CDR3 runs to 15 residues. The V gene's germline CDR1 is SGHRS and CDR2 YFSETQ. V trimming: 5 bases; J trimming: 0 bases; junction bases outside the gene matches: 7. The CDR3 DNA reads as TGCGCCAGCAGAAACCAGGGGGGTTCTAACTATGGCTACACCTTC. It codes for CASRNQGGSNYGYTF.

The DNA for the CDR3 is TGCGCCAGCAGTCCCCTCGACAGGGCCGGAGAGCAGTACTTC. Protein sequence: CASSPLDRAGEQYF. This rearrangement joins TRBV5-1 to TRBJ2-7; 7 bases agree with TRBD1. J gave up 7 bases and V 5 bases, and 12 bases lay outside the gene matches. There are 14 residues in the CDR3. Germline V lookup: CDR1 SGHRS, CDR2 YFSETQ.

The chain joins TRBV5-1 to TRBJ2-1; TRBD1 might be the D (5 bases). V was clipped by 5 bases and J by 6 bases, with 18 bases between them. Looked up from germline, CDR1 is SGHRS and CDR2 is YFSETQ. The CDR3 loop spans 15 amino acids. Here the CDR3 reads CASRIDQGRGNEQFF. The DNA of the CDR3 is TGCGCCAGCAGAATCGATCAGGGTAGGGGCAATGAGCAGTTCTTC. The full variable domain, in which reference TRBV5-1 and TRBJ2-1 provide the parts outside the CDR3, is KAGVTQTPRYLIKTRGQQVTLSCSPISGHRSVSWYQQTPGQGLQFLFEYFSETQRNKGNFPGRFSGRQFSNSRSEMNVSTLELGDSALYLCASRIDQGRGNEQFFGPGTRLTVL.

The V call is TRBV7-8, the J call TRBJ2-3, with D unclear. CDR1 SGHVS and CDR2 FQNEAQ come from the germline V gene. The V gene lost 2 bases and the J gene lost 2 bases, with 5 bases spanning the gap. There are 13 residues in the CDR3. CDR3 sequence: CASSLFDTDTQYF. The CDR3 nucleotides read TGTGCCAGCAGCTTATTCGACACAGATACGCAGTATTTT.

The chain is built from TRBV12-3 or TRBV12-4 and TRBJ2-6; unclear D gene. CDR3 length: 15 amino acids. V dropped 3 bases and J dropped 1 base, with 7 bases sitting between them. As DNA, the CDR3 is TGTGCCAGCAGTTTCTCCGGGTCTGGGGCCAACGTCCTGACTTTC. Protein product: CASSFSGSGANVLTF.

The table lists this clonotype with a few counts. The V call is TRBV12-3 or TRBV12-4, the J call TRBJ1-1, with unresolved D. Trimming took off 1 base at V and 8 bases at J, with 11 bases between the two ends. CDR3 length equals 13 residues. CDR3 loop: CASSLGSKTEAFF. The CDR3 coding sequence is TGTGCCAGCAGTTTAGGGTCGAAAACGGAAGCTTTCTTT.

The chain recombines TRBV12-3 or TRBV12-4 with TRBJ2-1; 15 bases are a match to TRBD2. The CDR3 is made up of 17 amino acids. With V trimmed by 6 bases and J by 8 bases, 11 bases remained unmatched. For the CDR3, the DNA is TGTGCCAGCAGAGGGACTAGCGGGGGGCCCAGGGTCGATGAGCAGTTCTTC. Its protein is CASRGTSGGPRVDEQFF.

Written as DNA, the CDR3 is TGTGCCAGCAGCTTAGCGTTCGGTGGGCGCGAGCAGTACTTC. It is translated as CASSLAFGGREQYF. The chain has TRBV7-2 and TRBJ2-7; no firm D call. V was clipped by 0 bases and J by 6 bases, with 12 bases between them. The CDR3 extends over 14 amino acids. The germline V gene has CDR1 SGHTA and CDR2 FQGNSA.

The CDR3 DNA reads TGTGCCAGCAGTTCCGACAGGGTGAATGTCGAACAGTACTTC. Encoded protein: CASSSDRVNVEQYF. The chain uses TRBV12-3 or TRBV12-4 and TRBJ2-7; 7 bases line up with TRBD1. This CDR3 is built from 14 residues. With 4 bases clipped from V and 10 bases from J, the junction kept 13 bases outside the gene matches.

The genes are TRBV5-1 and TRBJ1-1, with D tentatively TRBD1 (5 bases). The germline CDR1 and CDR2 sequences are SGHRS and YFSETQ. The CDR3 sequence is 16 residues long. Trimming removed 3 bases at V and 6 bases at J, with 21 bases between. The CDR3 protein is CASSSRGGVPTPEAFF. Here the CDR3 DNA reads TGCGCCAGCAGCTCCCGGGGGGGGGTTCCGACCCCTGAAGCTTTCTTT. Full variable domain (rest looked up from reference TRBV5-1 and TRBJ1-1): KAGVTQTPRYLIKTRGQQVTLSCSPISGHRSVSWYQQTPGQGLQFLFEYFSETQRNKGNFPGRFSGRQFSNSRSEMNVSTLELGDSALYLCASSSRGGVPTPEAFFGQGTRLTVV.

V is TRBV7-9 and J is TRBJ2-2, with TRBD1 identical over 9 bases. The CDR3 extends over 16 amino acids. The germline V gene has CDR1 SEHNR and CDR2 FQNEAQ (reference sequence). The CDR3 nucleotides are TGTCCCATCAGCCCCCATGGACAGGGGTTGGCCGGGGAGCTGTTTTTT. It yields the protein CPISPHGQGLAGELFF.

A note on this clonotype: A read error may produce the germline difference seen at one junction end. The V gene is TRBV7-9, the J gene TRBJ1-1; 8 nucleotides agree with TRBD1. The V gene's germline CDR1 is SEHNR and CDR2 FQNEAQ (reference sequence). This CDR3 has 14 residues. The CDR3 sequence: CASSFQGARTGAFF. The CDR3 DNA reads as TGTGCCAGCAGCTTTCAGGGGGCAAGGACTGGAGCTTTCTTT. The full variable domain, rest sourced from reference TRBV7-9 and TRBJ1-1, is DTGVSQNPRHKITKRGQNVTFRCDPISEHNRLYWYRQTLGQGPEFLTYFQNEAQLEKSRLLSDRFSAERPKGSFSTLEIQRTEQGDSAMYLCASSFQGARTGAFFGQGTRLTVV.

V and J are TRBV7-3 and TRBJ2-2, with TRBD2 matching 7 bases. J was trimmed by 1 base and V by 2 bases; bases with no gene match: 1. This CDR3 comprises 15 residues. Germline V lookup: CDR1 SGHTA, CDR2 FQGTGA. This CDR3 reads CASSLSGGNTGELFF. CDR3 in DNA: TGTGCCAGCAGCTTATCGGGGGGGAACACCGGGGAGCTGTTTTTT.